This TCR beta chain was recovered during a study of shared clonotypes between healthy human individuals (dated by TCRdb to about 2020). Study-wide context: Three men and a couple of women, aged 18 to 49 years, made up the cohort. Per donor, three plates each were used for CD4 naive and CD4 memory, two for CD8 naive, and one for CD8 memory. To estimate repertoire size and how much clonotype sharing occurs between individuals, the study deeply sequenced the blood TCR repertoires of about 5 healthy adults. Different laboratories and diverse techniques were used to prepare libraries and sequence TCR repertoires, to increase sequencing depth and limit assay-specific biases. Leukapheresis yielded between about 0.9 and 9 billion PBMCs per donor. The study at large found these results: Compared with non-shared clonotypes, clonotypes shared by all four sorted-subset donors had higher generation probabilities. Estimated clonotype richness was generally larger for naive than for memory subsets. Based on pairwise subsampling, the degree of clonotype sharing among donors was expected to be affected by sequencing depth. Approximately 5% of naive CD4, more than 3% of naive CD8, around 2.3% of memory CD4, and 0.4% of memory CD8 clonotypes were shared across several donors. Even with the large sequencing depth, rarefaction of the sorted-subset datasets indicated that sequencing was incomplete. Sampling was restricted to blood, and TCR repertoires in tissues likely differ from the TCR repertoires found in blood. The small number of donors limited the genetic and exposure-history diversity represented.

TCR CDR3 regions were amplified from genomic DNA by multiplex PCR using the deep immunoSEQ assay. Genomic DNA extracted from each cell subset was distributed evenly over all wells of several immunoSEQ 96-well plates, and each plate served as one replicate. For sorted subsets, 150 to 250 ng genomic DNA, equal to 30,000 or so T cell genomes, was loaded into each replicate PCR. Purified libraries were measured with a Qubit 3.0 fluorometer, size-checked on a Bioanalyzer 2100, and measured again with the KAPA Library Quantification kit. Every immunoSEQ 96-well plate was sequenced on a dedicated single-read 150-cycle Illumina NextSeq 550 flow cell. As for the authors' bioinformatics: Because the immunoSEQ output included only junctional sequences and no quality scores, the filtering could not be the same as the filtering used for full-length reads. To assign V/J genes and CDR3, sequences were annotated against IMGT germline references using PyIR, a Python wrapper for IgBLAST v1.9. Any read was removed if the V/J assignment was weak (E-value above 1e-6), the CDR3 was missing, or the read contained stop codons, out-of-frame junctions, or ambiguous translated residues. V3J clonotypes were defined as sequences sharing an identical inferred V gene, J gene, and CDR3 amino acid sequence. Percentage overlap between repertoires was calculated by dividing the number of shared unique clonotypes by the size of the smaller repertoire. Three approaches were used to assess repertoire richness: RTK rarefaction, the Chao1 estimator, and Recon v2.1 estimates of unobserved clonotypes. Generation probabilities for all TCRbeta clonotypes obtained by the gDNA method from several donors were computed using OLGA. In TCRdb, the immuneACCESS table is reduced to in-frame sequences with V and J assigned. These tables do not hold every clone; where another copy was compared, an unresolved V gene accounts for under half, and the others remain unexplained. That table gives V, J and clone size, and the DNA gave D and trimming. The sample data list 900,000 to 1,200,000 clones, and roughly 74% of these were observed just once. Of the sample, 0.6% to 0.7% is held by the ten largest clones.

On this clone itself: It lacks a known antigen. Base qualities were left out, and no much larger clone turns up one base away.

The CDR1 and CDR2 encoded by the germline V gene are SGHAT and FQNNGV. Counted from cysteine to phenylalanine, this CDR3 has 13 amino acids. CDR3 DNA is the only sequence kept; it has 39 bases, read in frame from the first base. V loses 3 bases, J loses 9 bases, and the germline ends lie 14 bases apart. Donors were healthy HIV-negative adults with no recently reported acute infections or vaccinations. Every donor was a Caucasian adult living in Nashville, Tennessee, USA. CD4+ T cells were enriched by magnetic negative selection, after which naive cells were positively selected on CD45RA and the negative fraction was taken as the memory subset. After blood collection by leukapheresis, PBMCs were isolated using Ficoll-Histopaque density gradient centrifugation and then cryopreserved in the vapor phase of liquid nitrogen. Analytical flow cytometry was used to check the purity and quantity of every magnetically sorted T cell population. Each sorted fraction had its genomic DNA isolated and then quantified by UV absorbance on a Nanodrop 2000c.

This TCR came from a man between 18 and 29 years old in good health. Some clones in this sample may be carry-over from other donors' samples. The sequenced material came from memory CD4+ T cells from PBMCs. The sample's cell subset or site label is to be understood as: CD45RA-negative fraction. The chain couples TRBV11-2 to TRBJ1-1, with TRBD1 perhaps the D gene, on 5 matching bases. In nucleotide form, the sequence is TGTGCCAGCAGCTTGCCCCAGGGACGCAAAGCTTTCTTT. Its product reads: CASSLPQGRKAFF.